This T cell receptor (beta chain) was sequenced in a study of CD8+CD57+ T cells in acquired aplastic anemia. Trimming at V came to 1 base and at J to 10 bases, leaving 12 bases not matched to a gene. This CDR3 region has 14 residues. Germline CDR1 is DFQATT and CDR2 is SNEGSKA (reference sequence). Using genomic DNA as the template, TCR beta VDJ and CDR3 profiling was carried out. Each CDR3 protein is one row after TCRdb ran MiXCR on the reads. Among 200,000 to 300,000 distinct CDR3 sequences listed, roughly half were seen once. It was patients with CD8+CD57+ cell expansion by flow cytometry who were chosen for sequencing. This clonotype came up many times.

Sequenced material: sorted CD4+, CD8+, or CD8+CD57+ T cells (not recorded which) from PBMCs. This rearrangement joins TRBV20-1 to TRBJ1-1; 7 bases fit TRBD1. This TCR was recovered from a human donor with aplastic anemia. This CDR3 reads CSARVVGGRDSAFF. The CDR3 bases are TGCAGTGCTAGAGTTGTAGGGGGCCGAGATTCAGCTTTCTTT.